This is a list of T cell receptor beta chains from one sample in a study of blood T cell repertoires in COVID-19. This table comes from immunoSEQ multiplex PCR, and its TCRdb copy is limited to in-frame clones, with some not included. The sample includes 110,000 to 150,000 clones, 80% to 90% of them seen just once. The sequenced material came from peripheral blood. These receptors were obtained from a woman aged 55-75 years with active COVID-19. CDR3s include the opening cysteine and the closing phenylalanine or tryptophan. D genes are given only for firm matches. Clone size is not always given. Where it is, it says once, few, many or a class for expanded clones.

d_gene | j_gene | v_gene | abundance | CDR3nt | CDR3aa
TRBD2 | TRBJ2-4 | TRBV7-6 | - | TGTGCCAGCAGCTCCCGAGGCGGGGCGGGAGAGATTCAGTACTTC | CASSSRGGAGEIQYF
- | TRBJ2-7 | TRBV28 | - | TGTGCCAGCAGTTCGGACAGATACGAGCAGTACTTC | CASSSDRYEQYF
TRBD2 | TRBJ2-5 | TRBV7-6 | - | TGTGCCAGCAGCTTACGTGGTGGCGGGAGGGCCGAAGAGACCCAGTACTTC | CASSLRGGGRAEETQYF
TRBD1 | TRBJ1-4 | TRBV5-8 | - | TGTGCCAGCAGCCGAAGGACAGGGGTTTTGGCTAATGAAAAACTGTTTTTT | CASSRRTGVLANEKLFF
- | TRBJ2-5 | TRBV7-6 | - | TGTGCCAGCAGCTCCCCCCGGTCTAGCGCCGAGACCCAGTACTTC | CASSSPRSSAETQYF
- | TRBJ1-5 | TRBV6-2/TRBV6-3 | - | TGTGCCAGCAGTAAACAGGCTTTACCCCAGCATTTT | CASSKQALPQHF
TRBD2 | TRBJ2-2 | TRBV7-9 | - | TGTGCCAGCAGACGATTTGGACTAGCGGAGAACACCGGGGAGCTGTTTTTT | CASRRFGLAENTGELFF
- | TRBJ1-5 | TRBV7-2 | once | TGTGCCAGCAACCGCAGAGAGGGCGAGCCCCAGCATTTT | CASNRREGEPQHF
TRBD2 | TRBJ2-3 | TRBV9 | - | TGTGCCAGCAGCGTGGGACTAGCGGGGACTAGCACAGATACGCAGTATTTT | CASSVGLAGTSTDTQYF
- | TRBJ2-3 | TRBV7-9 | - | TGTGCCAGCTTACAGGGAGGGGGCACAGATACGCAGTATTTT | CASLQGGGTDTQYF
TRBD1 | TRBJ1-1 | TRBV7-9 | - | TGTGCCAGCAGCTTAGGACAGGGTTTTTATCTTTCTTTCTTT | CASSLGQGFYLSFF
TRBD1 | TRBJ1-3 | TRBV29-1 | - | TGCAGCGTAGAACAGGGGCCTTCTGGAAACACCATATATTTT | CSVEQGPSGNTIYF
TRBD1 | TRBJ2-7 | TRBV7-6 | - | TGTGCCAGCAGCACGCGGCCGGGACAGGGTTACGAGCAGTACTTC | CASSTRPGQGYEQYF
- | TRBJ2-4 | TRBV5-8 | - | TGTGCCAGCAGCCGGGGCACAGGGAGGGTAAACATTCAGTACTTC | CASSRGTGRVNIQYF
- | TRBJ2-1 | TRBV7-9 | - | TGTGCCAGCAGTCAGCAGGGGCTGAATGAGCAGTTCTTC | CASSQQGLNEQFF
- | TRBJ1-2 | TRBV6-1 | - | TGTGCCAGCAGTGAAGTTGAGGGGGATTACTATGGCTACACCTTC | CASSEVEGDYYGYTF
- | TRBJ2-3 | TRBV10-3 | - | TGTGCCATGGCTAAGGACTTCGCAGATACGCAGTATTTT | CAMAKDFADTQYF
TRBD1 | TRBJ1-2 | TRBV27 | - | TGTGCCAGCACCAGGACAGGGCTCGTAAAGGATGGCTACACCTTC | CASTRTGLVKDGYTF
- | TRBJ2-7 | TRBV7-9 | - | TGTGCCAGCAGCTCTGGGAGGTCCTCCTACGAGCAGTACTTC | CASSSGRSSYEQYF
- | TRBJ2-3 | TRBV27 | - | TGTGCCAGCAGTTTACCCTCCACAGATACGCAGTATTTT | CASSLPSTDTQYF
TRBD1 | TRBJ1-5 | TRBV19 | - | TGTGCCAGTAACACGGCAGGGGGTCGCAATCAGCCCCAGCATTTT | CASNTAGGRNQPQHF
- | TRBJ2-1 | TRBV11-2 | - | TGTGCCAGCAGCGCTCACCCCATGGAAGGGAGGGAGCAGTTCTTC | CASSAHPMEGREQFF
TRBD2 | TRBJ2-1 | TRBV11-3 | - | TGTGCCAGCAGCCTCCGGGGGGTATCAAACTACAATGAGCAGTTCTTC | CASSLRGVSNYNEQFF
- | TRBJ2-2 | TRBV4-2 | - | TGTGCCAGCAGCCAAGAACGGCGGGGCACCGGGGAGCTGTTTTTT | CASSQERRGTGELFF
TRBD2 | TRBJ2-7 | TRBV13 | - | TGTGCCAGCAGCGACCCCGGGACTAGGTCGACTCAGTACTTC | CASSDPGTRSTQYF
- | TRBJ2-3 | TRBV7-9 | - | TGTGCCAGCAGCTCCAATACGCAGTATTTT | CASSSNTQYF
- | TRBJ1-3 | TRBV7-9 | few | TGTGCCAGCAGCTTGGACTATGGAAACACCATATATTTT | CASSLDYGNTIYF
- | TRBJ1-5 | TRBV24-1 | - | TGTGCCACCAGTGATTCCACGGGGGGCGCGGTAGGTGGCAATCAGCCCCAGCATTTT | CATSDSTGGAVGGNQPQHF
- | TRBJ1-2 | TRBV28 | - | TGTGCCAGCAACATAATGGGGAGGGGAGGTGGCTACACCTTC | CASNIMGRGGGYTF
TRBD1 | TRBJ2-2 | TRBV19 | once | TGTGCCAGTAGTACCGGACAGGGGGCCACCGGGGAGCTGTTTTTT | CASSTGQGATGELFF
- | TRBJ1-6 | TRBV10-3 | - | TGTGCCATCAGAGGGACTGCTGATAATTCACCCCTCCACTTT | CAIRGTADNSPLHF